This section outlines one T cell receptor (beta chain) sequence together with its context. Its antigen is still unknown. Germline loops: CDR1 MNHEY, CDR2 SVGAGI. The length of the CDR3 is 15 residues. The J segment lost 3 bases and the V segment lost 6 bases, leaving 6 bases of the junction unmatched. A sample-barcoded 5' primer and a J-beta primer mix were used in a second PCR of roughly 7 to 11 cycles. TCRdb analysed the 5' RACE reads with MiXCR anew, one entry per CDR3 protein. This table has about 800,000 distinct CDR3 sequences, approximately 25% appearing once. This sample was included in a study of blood T cells in healthy people across ages. Overall study results and limits: A strong correlation was found between TCR beta diversity and the percentage of naive T cells.

This sample also belongs to another study, concerning T cells of mothers and their children. According to that study: Versus unrelated pairs, overlap was slightly higher in related mother-child pairs, without reaching significance.

The gene calls are TRBV6-5 and TRBJ2-3; 10 bases match TRBD1. Sequenced: blood. This clonotype was obtained from a boy under 18 in good health. CDR3 DNA sequence: TGTGCCAGCAGCCAGACAGGGGGCGCGACAGATACGCAGTATTTT. Encoded protein: CASSQTGGATDTQYF.